This T cell receptor beta chain came from a study of siplizumab effects on memory and regulatory T cells. Method: immunoSEQ multiplex PCR; TCRdb's copy keeps in-frame clones and lacks some. The table lists tens of thousands of clones, 93% of them singletons. As concerns this clone: A junction end diverges from the germline sequence, so it may reflect a read error.

The CDR3 is made up of 14 amino acids. The germline V gene encodes CDR1 MNHEY and CDR2 SMNVEV (reference sequence). The TCR originated in a human donor in good health. The chain combines TRBV27 with TRBJ2-7, with 9 bases matching TRBD2. Sequencing was done on a sample of CD8+ T cells sorted from blood. Here the CDR3 reads CASGLAGDFYEQYF. Here the CDR3 DNA reads TGTGCCAGCGGTTTAGCGGGGGATTTCTACGAGCAGTACTTC.